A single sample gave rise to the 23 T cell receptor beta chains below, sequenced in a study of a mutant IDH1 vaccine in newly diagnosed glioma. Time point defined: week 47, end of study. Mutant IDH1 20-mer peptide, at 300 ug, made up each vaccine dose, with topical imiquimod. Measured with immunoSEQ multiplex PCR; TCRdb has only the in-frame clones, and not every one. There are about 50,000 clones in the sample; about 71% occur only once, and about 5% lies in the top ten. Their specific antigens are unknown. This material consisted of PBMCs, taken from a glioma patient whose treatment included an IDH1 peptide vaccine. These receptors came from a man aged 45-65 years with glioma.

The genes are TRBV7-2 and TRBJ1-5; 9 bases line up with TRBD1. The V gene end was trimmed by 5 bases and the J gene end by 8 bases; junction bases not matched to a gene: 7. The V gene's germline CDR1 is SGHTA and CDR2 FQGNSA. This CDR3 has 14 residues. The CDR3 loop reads CASSQGQGQEPQHF. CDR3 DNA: TGTGCCAGCAGCCAAGGACAGGGGCAGGAGCCCCAGCATTTT. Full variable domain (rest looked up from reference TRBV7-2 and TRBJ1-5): GAGVSQSPSNKVTEKGKDVELRCDPISGHTALYWYRQSLGQGLEFLIYFQGNSAPDKSGLPSDRFSAERTGGSVSTLTIQRTQQEDSAVYLCASSQGQGQEPQHFGDGTRLSIL.

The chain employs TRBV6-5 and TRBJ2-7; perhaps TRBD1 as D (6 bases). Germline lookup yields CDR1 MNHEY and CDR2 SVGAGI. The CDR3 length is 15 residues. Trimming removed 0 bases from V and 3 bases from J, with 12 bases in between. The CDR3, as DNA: TGTGCCAGCAGTTACTCCGACAGGCCCCTCTACGAGCAGTACTTC. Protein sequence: CASSYSDRPLYEQYF.

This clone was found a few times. The CDR3: CASSLVGGTEAFF. CDR3 DNA: TGCGCCAGCAGCCTCGTTGGGGGCACTGAAGCTTTCTTT. V gene TRBV4-3 combines with J gene TRBJ1-1, with D maybe TRBD1 (5 bases). CDR1 and CDR2 from the germline V gene are LGHNA and YSLEER. The CDR3 consists of 13 residues. The ends were cut back, 4 bases at V and 4 bases at J, with 10 bases in the middle.

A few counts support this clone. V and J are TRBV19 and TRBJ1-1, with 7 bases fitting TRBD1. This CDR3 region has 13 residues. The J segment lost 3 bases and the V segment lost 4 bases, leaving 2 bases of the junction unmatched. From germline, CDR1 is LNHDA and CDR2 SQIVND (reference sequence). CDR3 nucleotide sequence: TGTGCCAGTAGTAGCCAGGGGGACACTGAAGCTTTCTTT. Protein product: CASSSQGDTEAFF.

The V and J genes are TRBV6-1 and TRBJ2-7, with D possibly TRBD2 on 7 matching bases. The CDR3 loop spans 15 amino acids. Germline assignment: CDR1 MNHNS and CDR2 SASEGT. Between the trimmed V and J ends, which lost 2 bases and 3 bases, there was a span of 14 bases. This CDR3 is CASSELKGGGYEQYF. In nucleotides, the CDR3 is TGTGCCAGCAGTGAATTAAAGGGGGGGGGCTACGAGCAGTACTTC.

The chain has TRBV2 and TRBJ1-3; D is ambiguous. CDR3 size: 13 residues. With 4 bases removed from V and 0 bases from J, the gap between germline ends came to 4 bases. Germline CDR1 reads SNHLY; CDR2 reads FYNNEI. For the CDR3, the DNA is TGTGCCAGCAGTGCCAGCTCTGGAAACACCATATATTTT. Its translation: CASSASSGNTIYF.

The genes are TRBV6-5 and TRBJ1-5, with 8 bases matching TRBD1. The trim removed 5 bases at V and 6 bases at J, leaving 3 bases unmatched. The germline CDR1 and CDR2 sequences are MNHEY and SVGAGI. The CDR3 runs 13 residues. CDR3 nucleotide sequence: TGTGCCAGCAGTCGACAGGGGAGTCAGCCCCAGCATTTT. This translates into CASSRQGSQPQHF.

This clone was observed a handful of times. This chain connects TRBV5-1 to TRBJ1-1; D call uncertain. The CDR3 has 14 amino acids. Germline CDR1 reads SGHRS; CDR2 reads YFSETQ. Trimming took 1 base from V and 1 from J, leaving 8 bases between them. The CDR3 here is CASSLTGKNTEAFF. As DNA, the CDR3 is TGCGCCAGCAGCTTGACGGGAAAGAACACTGAAGCTTTCTTT.

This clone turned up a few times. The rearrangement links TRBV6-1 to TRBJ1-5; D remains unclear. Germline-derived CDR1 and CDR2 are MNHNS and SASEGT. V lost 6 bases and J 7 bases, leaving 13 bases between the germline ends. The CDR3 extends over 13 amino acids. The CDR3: CASRAVGEQPQHF. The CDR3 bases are TGTGCCAGCAGGGCAGTCGGGGAGCAGCCCCAGCATTTT.

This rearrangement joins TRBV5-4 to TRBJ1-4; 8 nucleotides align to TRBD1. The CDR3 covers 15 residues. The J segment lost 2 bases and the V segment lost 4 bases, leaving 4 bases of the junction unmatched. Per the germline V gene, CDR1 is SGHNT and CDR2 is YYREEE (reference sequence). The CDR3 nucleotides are TGTGCCAGCAGCCCCCAGGGGGCGACTAATGAAAAACTGTTTTTT. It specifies CASSPQGATNEKLFF.

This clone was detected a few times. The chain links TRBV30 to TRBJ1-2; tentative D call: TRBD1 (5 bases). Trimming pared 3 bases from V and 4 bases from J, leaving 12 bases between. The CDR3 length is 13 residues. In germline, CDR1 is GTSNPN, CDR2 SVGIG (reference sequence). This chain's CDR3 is CAWRTAVLYGYTF. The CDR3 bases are TGTGCCTGGAGGACAGCGGTTCTCTATGGCTACACCTTC.

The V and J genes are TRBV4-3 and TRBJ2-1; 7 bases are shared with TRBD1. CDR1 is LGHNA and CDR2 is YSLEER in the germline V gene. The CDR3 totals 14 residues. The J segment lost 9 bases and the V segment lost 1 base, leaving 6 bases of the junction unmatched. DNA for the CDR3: TGCGCCAGCAGCCAAGGCGACAGGGAGAGTGAGCAGTTCTTC. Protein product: CASSQGDRESEQFF.

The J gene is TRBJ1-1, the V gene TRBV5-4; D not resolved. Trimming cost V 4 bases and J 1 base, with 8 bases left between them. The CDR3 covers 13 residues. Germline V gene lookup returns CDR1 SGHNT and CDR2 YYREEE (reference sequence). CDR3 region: CASSPVPNTEAFF. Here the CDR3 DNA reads TGTGCCAGCAGCCCGGTGCCGAACACTGAAGCTTTCTTT.

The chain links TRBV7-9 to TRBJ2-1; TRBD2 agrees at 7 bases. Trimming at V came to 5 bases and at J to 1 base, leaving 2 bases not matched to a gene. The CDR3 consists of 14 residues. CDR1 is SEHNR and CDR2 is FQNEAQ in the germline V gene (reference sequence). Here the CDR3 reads CASSGGGSYNEQFF. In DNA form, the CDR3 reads TGTGCCAGCAGCGGGGGGGGGTCCTACAATGAGCAGTTCTTC.

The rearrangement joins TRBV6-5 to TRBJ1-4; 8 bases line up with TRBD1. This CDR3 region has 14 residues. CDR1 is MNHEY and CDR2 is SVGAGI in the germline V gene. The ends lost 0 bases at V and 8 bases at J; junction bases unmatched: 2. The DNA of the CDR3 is TGTGCCAGCAGTTACTCGACAGGGGTCGAAAAACTGTTTTTT. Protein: CASSYSTGVEKLFF.

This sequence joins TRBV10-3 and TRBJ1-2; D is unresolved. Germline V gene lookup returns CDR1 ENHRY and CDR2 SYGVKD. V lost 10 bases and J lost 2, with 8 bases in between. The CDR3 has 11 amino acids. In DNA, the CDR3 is TGTGCCACCCAGGCCAACTATGGCTACACCTTC. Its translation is CATQANYGYTF.

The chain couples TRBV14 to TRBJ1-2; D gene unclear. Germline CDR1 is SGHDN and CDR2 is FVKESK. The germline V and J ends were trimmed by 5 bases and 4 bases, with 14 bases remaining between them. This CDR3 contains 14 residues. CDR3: CASSARTGIYGYTF. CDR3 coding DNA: TGTGCCAGCAGCGCTCGGACGGGGATCTATGGCTACACCTTC.

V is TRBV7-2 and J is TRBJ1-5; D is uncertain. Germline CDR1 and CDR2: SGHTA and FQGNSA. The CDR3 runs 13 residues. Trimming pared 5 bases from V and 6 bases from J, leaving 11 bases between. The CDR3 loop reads CASSPGSLQPQHF. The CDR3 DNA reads TGTGCCAGCAGCCCCGGGTCCCTTCAGCCCCAGCATTTT. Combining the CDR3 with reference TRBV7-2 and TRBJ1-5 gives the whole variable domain GAGVSQSPSNKVTEKGKDVELRCDPISGHTALYWYRQSLGQGLEFLIYFQGNSAPDKSGLPSDRFSAERTGGSVSTLTIQRTQQEDSAVYLCASSPGSLQPQHFGDGTRLSIL.

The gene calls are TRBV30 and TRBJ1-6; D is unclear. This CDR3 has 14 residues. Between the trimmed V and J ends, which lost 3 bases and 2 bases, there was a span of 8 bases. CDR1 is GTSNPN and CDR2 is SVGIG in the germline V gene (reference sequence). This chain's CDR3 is CAWSAETYNSPLHF. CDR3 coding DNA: TGTGCCTGGAGCGCTGAGACCTATAATTCACCCCTCCACTTT.

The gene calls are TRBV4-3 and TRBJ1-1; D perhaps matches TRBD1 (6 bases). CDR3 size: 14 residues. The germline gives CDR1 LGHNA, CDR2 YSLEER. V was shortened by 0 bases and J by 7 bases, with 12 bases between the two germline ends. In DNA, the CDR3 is TGCGCCAGCAGCCAAGATATGGGGGCGGGTGAAGCTTTCTTT. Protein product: CASSQDMGAGEAFF.

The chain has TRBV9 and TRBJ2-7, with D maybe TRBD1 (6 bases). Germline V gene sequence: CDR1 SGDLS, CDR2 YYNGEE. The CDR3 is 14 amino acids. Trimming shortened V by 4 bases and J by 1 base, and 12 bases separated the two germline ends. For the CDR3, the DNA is TGTGCCAGCAGCTCGTACAGGGAATCCTACGAGCAGTACTTC. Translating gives CASSSYRESYEQYF. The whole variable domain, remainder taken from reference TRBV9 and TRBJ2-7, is DSGVTQTPKHLITATGQRVTLRCSPRSGDLSVYWYQQSLDQGLQFLIQYYNGEERAKGNILERFSAQQFPDLHSELNLSSLELGDSALYFCASSSYRESYEQYFGPGTRLTVT.

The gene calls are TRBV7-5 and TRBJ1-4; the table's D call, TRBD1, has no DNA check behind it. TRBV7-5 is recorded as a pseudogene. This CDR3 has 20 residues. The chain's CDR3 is CARSAPVEGGIGTTNEKLFF. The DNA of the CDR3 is TGTGCCAGAAGCGCCCCGGTTGAAGGGGGCATAGGCACAACTAATGAAAAACTGTTTTTT.

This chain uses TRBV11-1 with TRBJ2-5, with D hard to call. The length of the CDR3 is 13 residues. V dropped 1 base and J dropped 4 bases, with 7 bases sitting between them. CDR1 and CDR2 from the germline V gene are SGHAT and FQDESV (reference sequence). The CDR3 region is CASSLGPLETQYF. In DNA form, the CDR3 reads TGTGCCAGCAGCTTAGGTCCGCTAGAGACCCAGTACTTC. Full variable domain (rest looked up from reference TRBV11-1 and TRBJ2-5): EAEVAQSPRYKITEKSQAVAFWCDPISGHATLYWYRQILGQGPELLVQFQDESVVDDSQLPKDRFSAERLKGVDSTLKIQPAELGDSAMYLCASSLGPLETQYFGPGTRLLVL.